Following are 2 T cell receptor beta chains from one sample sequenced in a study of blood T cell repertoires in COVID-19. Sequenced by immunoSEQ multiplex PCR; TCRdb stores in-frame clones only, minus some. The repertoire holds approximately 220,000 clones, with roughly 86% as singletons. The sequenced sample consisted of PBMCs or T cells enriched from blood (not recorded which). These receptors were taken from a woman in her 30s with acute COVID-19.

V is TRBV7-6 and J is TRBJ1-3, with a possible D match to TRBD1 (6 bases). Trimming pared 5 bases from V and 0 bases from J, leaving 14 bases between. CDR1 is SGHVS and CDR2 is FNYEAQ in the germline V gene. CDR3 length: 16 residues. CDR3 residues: CASSPRTGHSGNTIYF. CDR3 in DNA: TGTGCCAGCAGCCCAAGAACAGGGCACTCTGGAAACACCATATATTTT.

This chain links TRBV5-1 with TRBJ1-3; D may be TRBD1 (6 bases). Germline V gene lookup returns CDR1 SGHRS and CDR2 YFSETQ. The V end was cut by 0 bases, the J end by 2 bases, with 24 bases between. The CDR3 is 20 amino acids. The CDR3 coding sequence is TGCGCCAGCAGCTTGGCCCGTTTGGGACAAGCCGAGGAACCTGGAAACACCATATATTTT. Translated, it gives CASSLARLGQAEEPGNTIYF.